A single sample is the source of the 9 T cell receptor beta chains below, sequenced in a study of T cell responses to AZD1222 COVID-19 vaccine. Only in-frame clones appear in the TCRdb table, and some are missing; sequencing was by immunoSEQ multiplex PCR. In the table there are over 120,000 clones, roughly 88% of which are singletons. The sample here was peripheral blood, taken 28 days after the second dose of the MenACWY control vaccine. These receptor sequences come from an adult who received the MenACWY meningococcal vaccine as a control.

V is TRBV11-3 and J is TRBJ2-7; 11 bases are shared with TRBD1. The CDR3 is made up of 15 amino acids. V lost 5 bases, J lost 4 bases, and 7 bases stayed unmatched. In germline, CDR1 is SGHNT, CDR2 YENEEA. CDR3 amino acids: CASSPRTGGYYEQYF. The CDR3 region has the DNA TGTGCCAGCAGCCCTAGGACAGGGGGCTATTACGAGCAGTACTTC.

The chain couples TRBV6-4 to TRBJ2-7; a weak D match, TRBD2 (5 bases). The germline V gene has CDR1 MRHNA and CDR2 SNTAGT. The CDR3 has 15 amino acids. Trimming stripped 4 bases from V and 1 base from J, with 14 bases between. The CDR3 region is CASSAPLRESYEQYF. Here the CDR3 DNA reads TGTGCCAGCAGTGCCCCCCTTCGGGAATCCTACGAGCAGTACTTC.

This chain connects TRBV6-2 or TRBV6-3 to TRBJ1-2; 7 bases are a match to TRBD1. The CDR3 contains 13 residues. Germline loops: CDR1 MNHEY, CDR2 SVGEGT. V was pared by 5 bases and J by 7 bases, with 7 bases of the junction left unmatched. The CDR3 sequence is CASSTGASLGYTF. CDR3 DNA sequence: TGTGCCAGCAGTACAGGGGCCTCCCTTGGCTACACCTTC.

The chain has TRBV20-1 and TRBJ2-3; tentatively, D is TRBD1 (5 bases). The V end was cut by 4 bases, the J end by 4 bases, with 9 bases between. The CDR3 length is 12 residues. The germline CDR1 and CDR2 sequences are DFQATT and SNEGSKA (reference sequence). The CDR3 DNA follows: TGCAGTGCTACTGACAGCGCAGATACGCAGTATTTT. The encoded protein is CSATDSADTQYF.

This rearrangement joins TRBV19 to TRBJ1-3; 8 bases are shared with TRBD1. Germline CDR1 is LNHDA and CDR2 is SQIVND (reference sequence). The CDR3 is 14 amino acids. V lost 4 bases to trimming and J lost 7 bases; unmatched junction nucleotides: 6. CDR3 sequence reads: CASSTGTGSNTIYF. The DNA of the CDR3 is TGTGCCAGTAGTACCGGGACAGGATCGAACACCATATATTTT.

The chain couples TRBV19 to TRBJ2-1; TRBD1 aligns across 8 bases. Trimming removed 1 base from V and 2 bases from J; junction bases left unmatched: 4. CDR1 LNHDA and CDR2 SQIVND come from the germline V gene (reference sequence). The length of the CDR3 is 16 residues. The CDR3 here is CASSIGRRGPYNEQFF. The CDR3 DNA reads TGTGCCAGTAGTATAGGGCGCAGGGGGCCCTACAATGAGCAGTTCTTC.

This sequence joins TRBV19 and TRBJ2-1, with TRBD2 as a possible D gene (6 bases). This CDR3 region has 14 residues. Germline V gene sequence: CDR1 LNHDA, CDR2 SQIVND (reference sequence). Trimming shortened V by 5 bases and J by 6 bases, and 14 bases separated the two germline ends. This CDR3 reads CASSQLGGGNEQFF. The CDR3 nucleotides are TGTGCCAGTAGTCAATTGGGGGGTGGCAATGAGCAGTTCTTC.

V usage is TRBV4-1 and J usage is TRBJ1-3; D not certain. Trimming pared 2 bases from V and 3 bases from J, leaving 17 bases between. The V gene's germline CDR1 is MGHRA and CDR2 YSYEKL. This CDR3 has 17 amino acids. The CDR3 DNA reads as TGCGCCAGCAGCCAACTCACTGTACTTCCCATTGGAAACACCATATATTTT. It is translated as CASSQLTVLPIGNTIYF.

J is TRBJ1-2 and V is TRBV4-2, with 7 bases identical to TRBD1. Per germline, CDR1 LGHNA and CDR2 YNFKEQ. Trimming removed 1 base from V and 6 bases from J; junction bases left unmatched: 8. The CDR3 is made up of 15 amino acids. In DNA form, the CDR3 reads TGTGCCAGCAGCCAAGCAATAGGAGGGGGCAATGGCTACACCTTC. It specifies CASSQAIGGGNGYTF.